The source of this T cell receptor (beta chain) is a study of shared clonotypes between healthy human individuals. The CDR3 has 16 amino acids. The trim removed 8 bases at V and 0 bases at J, leaving 8 bases unmatched. The V gene's germline CDR1 is KGHSH and CDR2 LQKENI. Whole-study results and caveats: Generation probability values for non-shared clonotypes were lower than those for clonotypes shared by all four donors. Since donors were few, the genetic and exposure-history diversity represented was limited. Naive subsets usually exceeded memory subsets in estimated richness.

About this clone: What it recognizes is unknown.

Profiled with immunoSEQ multiplex PCR; TCRdb holds only in-frame clones, not every one. The sample includes around 1.6 million clones, 98% of them seen just once. The genes are TRBV18 and TRBJ2-2; 8 positions agree with TRBD1. The TCR sequence derives from a man younger than 45 in good health. Sequencing was done on a sample of naive CD4+ T cells sorted from blood. Subset: CD45RA+ positively selected. CDR3 protein: CASELWTGSNTGELFF. As DNA, the CDR3 is TGTGCCAGCGAACTGTGGACAGGGTCGAACACCGGGGAGCTGTTTTTT.